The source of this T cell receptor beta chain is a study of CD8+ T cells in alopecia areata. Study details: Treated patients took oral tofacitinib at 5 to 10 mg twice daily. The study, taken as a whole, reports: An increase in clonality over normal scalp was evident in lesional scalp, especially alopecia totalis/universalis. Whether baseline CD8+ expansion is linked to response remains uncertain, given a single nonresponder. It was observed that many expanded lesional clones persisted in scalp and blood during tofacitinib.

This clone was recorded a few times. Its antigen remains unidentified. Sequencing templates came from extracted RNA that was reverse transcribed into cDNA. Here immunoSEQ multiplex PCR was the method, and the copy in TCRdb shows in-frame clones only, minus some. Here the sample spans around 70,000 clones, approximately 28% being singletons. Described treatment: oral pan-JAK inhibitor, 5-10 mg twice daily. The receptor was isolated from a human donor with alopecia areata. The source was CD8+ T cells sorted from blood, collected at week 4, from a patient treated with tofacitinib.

The CDR3 DNA reads as TGTGCCAGCAGTTTATCGGGCCGGGGAGTCGGCTCCTACAATGAGCAGTTCTTC. Encoded protein: CASSLSGRGVGSYNEQFF. The genes are TRBV27 and TRBJ2-1; perhaps TRBD2 as D (5 bases). Germline CDR1 reads MNHEY; CDR2 reads SMNVEV (reference sequence). This CDR3 has 18 amino acids. Trimming pared 0 bases from V and 0 bases from J, leaving 15 bases between.